This TCR beta chain was found in a study of T-cell memory formation after mild COVID-19. Note on this clonotype: Given a much more abundant clone one base away, this may be a read error.

The CDR3 has 11 residues. V lost 8 bases and J lost 2, with 4 bases in between. MiXCR was run by TCRdb on the 5' RACE reads, yielding one entry per CDR3 protein. This table has hundreds of thousands of distinct CDR3 sequences, just over 20% appearing once. This clonotype was obtained from an adult woman who had mild COVID-19 (a few samples of this study predate the infection). Cell type and time point are not known. V usage is TRBV12-3 or TRBV12-4 and J usage is TRBJ2-1; D not certain. Sequencing was performed on PBMCs or a T cell subset sorted from them (not recorded which). As DNA, the CDR3 is TGTGCCAGCGGGGCCTACAATGAGCAGTTCTTC. Amino acid sequence: CASGAYNEQFF.